The next 23 T cell receptor beta chains were all read from a single sample in a study of CD8 T cells in Susac syndrome. RNA in amounts of roughly 0.5 to 1 ug was reverse transcribed with random hexamers. TCRdb called the immunoSEQ multiplex PCR reads again in MiXCR, with one record for every CDR3 protein. In the table there are some 150,000 distinct CDR3 sequences, 85% to 95% of which are singletons. Sequences were obtained from CD8+ T cells from PBMCs. The receptors were sampled from a human donor with multiple sclerosis.

The J gene is TRBJ1-2, the V gene TRBV13, with 7 bases that match TRBD1. Germline lookup yields CDR1 PRHDT and CDR2 FYEKMQ (reference sequence). The CDR3 extends over 14 amino acids. V shed 3 bases, J shed 6 bases, and the junction held 7 bases outside the gene matches. The CDR3 spells CASSFAGGSDGYTF. Here the CDR3 DNA reads TGTGCCAGCAGCTTCGCAGGGGGTTCGGATGGCTACACCTTC.

The CDR3 is CASTLRSSYNEQFF. The CDR3 DNA reads as TGTGCCAGCACCCTCAGGAGCTCCTACAATGAGCAGTTCTTC. The chain employs TRBV12-3 or TRBV12-4 and TRBJ2-1; D is uncertain. V lost 7 bases, J lost 0 bases, and 10 bases lay in between. The CDR3 has 14 residues.

The chain is built from TRBV4-1 and TRBJ1-6; D might be TRBD1 (6 bases). Germline V gives CDR1 MGHRA, CDR2 YSYEKL. This CDR3 is 17 amino acids long. V was trimmed by 3 bases and J by 7 bases, leaving 19 bases between them. DNA for the CDR3: TGCGCCAGCAGCCAGGCATCCGGGACAACGGGGAATTCACCCCTCCACTTT. Translating it yields CASSQASGTTGNSPLHF.

CDR3 region: CASSSANEQFF. The CDR3 DNA sequence: TGTGCCAGCAGCTCGGCCAACGAGCAGTTCTTC. This chain joins TRBV7-9 and TRBJ2-1; the D is unclear. Trimming shortened V by 4 bases and J by 10 bases, and 8 bases separated the two germline ends. This CDR3 has 11 amino acids. Germline V lookup: CDR1 SEHNR, CDR2 FQNEAQ (reference sequence).

The chain couples TRBV7-9 to TRBJ1-1, with unresolved D. The CDR3 runs 12 residues. V lost 3 bases and J lost 4, with 6 bases in between. Germline V gene data show CDR1 as SEHNR and CDR2 as FQNEAQ (reference sequence). The CDR3 coding sequence is TGTGCCAGCAGCTTGTGGGCCACTGAAGCTTTCTTT. It translates to CASSLWATEAFF.

The CDR3 loop reads CASSPPRGEGTDTQYF. CDR3 in DNA: TGTGCCAGCAGCCCTCCGCGGGGGGAGGGAACAGATACGCAGTATTTT. The chain carries TRBV13 and TRBJ2-3; TRBD2 matches at 8 bases. Losses at the gene ends were 5 bases for V and 3 bases for J; bases not matched to a gene: 10. In germline, CDR1 is PRHDT, CDR2 FYEKMQ (reference sequence). CDR3 length: 16 residues.

J is TRBJ1-1 and V is TRBV29-1; TRBD1 might be the D (5 bases). V was clipped by 5 bases and J by 7 bases, with 14 bases between them. In germline, CDR1 is SQVTM, CDR2 ANQGSEA. The CDR3 has 12 residues. DNA for the CDR3: TGCAGCGTTATTCGACAGAGTCTTGAAGCTTTCTTT. Encoded protein: CSVIRQSLEAFF.

This chain links TRBV27 with TRBJ2-1; TRBD2 might be the D (6 bases). Trimming removed 7 bases from V and 4 bases from J, with 17 bases in between. The length of the CDR3 is 15 residues. The germline V gene encodes CDR1 MNHEY and CDR2 SMNVEV (reference sequence). In nucleotides, the CDR3 is TGTGCCAGCACCCCTCTGATTGGGACTTACAATGAGCAGTTCTTC. This codes for CASTPLIGTYNEQFF.

This clonotype was seen more than once but under ten times. J is TRBJ2-1 and V is TRBV28; the match to TRBD2 covers 7 bases. The germline V gene has CDR1 MDHEN and CDR2 SYDVKM. This CDR3 is built from 15 residues. After removal of 2 bases from V and 1 base from J, the junction contained 2 bases not matched to a gene. CDR3 coding DNA: TGTGCCAGCAGTTTACGCGGGGGTTCCTACAATGAGCAGTTCTTC. As protein: CASSLRGGSYNEQFF.

This clonotype came up once. CDR3: CSVEDGRSGNTIYF. The DNA for the CDR3 is TGCAGCGTTGAAGATGGTCGCTCTGGAAACACCATATATTTT. The rearrangement uses TRBV29-1 and TRBJ1-3; no clear D. V was cut by 0 bases and J by 0 bases, with 6 bases left in between. Germline CDR1 SQVTM, CDR2 ANQGSEA. The length of the CDR3 is 14 residues. Based on the CDR3 plus reference TRBV29-1 and TRBJ1-3, the full variable domain is SAVISQKPSRDICQRGTSLTIQCQVDSQVTMMFWYRQQPGQSLTLIATANQGSEATYESGFVIDKFPISRPNLTFSTLTVSNMSPEDSSIYLCSVEDGRSGNTIYFGEGSWLTVV.

The rearrangement joins TRBV9 to TRBJ2-7, with 9 bases matching TRBD1. Germline V lookup: CDR1 SGDLS, CDR2 YYNGEE. The CDR3 has 13 amino acids. Germline trimming cut 4 bases from V and 3 bases from J; bases unmatched to any gene: 2. The chain's CDR3 is CASSQTGGYEQYF. The CDR3 nucleotides read TGTGCCAGCAGCCAGACAGGGGGCTACGAGCAGTACTTC.

V usage is TRBV12-3 or TRBV12-4 and J usage is TRBJ2-7; TRBD1 aligns across 8 bases. Unmatched junction bases numbered 11, after V lost 5 bases and J lost 5 bases. The CDR3 consists of 15 residues. Here the CDR3 reads CASSGPGGPRDEQYF. CDR3 nucleotides: TGTGCCAGCAGTGGTCCAGGGGGCCCCAGGGACGAGCAGTACTTC.

The J gene is TRBJ1-2, the V gene TRBV7-8; 9 positions match TRBD1. The CDR3 is 19 residues long. V dropped 3 bases and J dropped 4; count of bases not matched to a gene: 18. Germline V gives CDR1 SGHVS, CDR2 FQNEAQ. CDR3 bases: TGTGCCAGCAGCTTGTTCCCGGGGACAGGGCTGGGTGATAGCTATGGCTACACCTTC. Translation gives CASSLFPGTGLGDSYGYTF.

J is TRBJ2-5 and V is TRBV7-9; D is tentatively TRBD1 or TRBD2 (5 bases each). Germline V gene data show CDR1 as SEHNR and CDR2 as FQNEAQ (reference sequence). Trimming took 10 bases from V and 2 from J, leaving 11 bases between them. This CDR3 spans 12 amino acids. CDR3 sequence reads: CATGTLQETQYF. CDR3 in DNA: TGTGCCACGGGGACCCTGCAAGAGACCCAGTACTTC.

The rearrangement uses TRBV24-1 and TRBJ1-5; no reliable D call. Trimming took 4 bases from V and 4 from J, leaving 10 bases between them. CDR1 is KGHDR, CDR2 SFDVKD, per germline. The CDR3 is 14 residues long. This CDR3 reads CATSDTDGNQPQHF. Here the CDR3 DNA reads TGTGCCACCAGTGACACGGACGGGAATCAGCCCCAGCATTTT.

This chain links TRBV12-3 or TRBV12-4 with TRBJ1-2; D gene ambiguous. V shed 5 bases and J shed 7 bases, with 17 bases lying between them. The CDR3 consists of 14 residues. CDR3 in DNA: TGTGCCAGCAGTCCGGGTAGGCGACGAGGTGGCTACACCTTC. This codes for CASSPGRRRGGYTF.

The chain combines TRBV4-3 with TRBJ2-5; maybe TRBD1 (5 bases). CDR3 size: 12 residues. The V gene's germline CDR1 is LGHNA and CDR2 YSLEER. V dropped 3 bases and J dropped 7 bases, with 9 bases sitting between them. CDR3: CASSQDKGTQYF. CDR3 sequence (DNA): TGCGCCAGCAGCCAGGACAAGGGGACCCAGTACTTC.

The chain couples TRBV9 to TRBJ1-3; tentative D call: TRBD1 (6 bases). Looked up from germline, CDR1 is SGDLS and CDR2 is YYNGEE. V shed 3 bases and J shed 0 bases, with 10 bases lying between them. The CDR3 runs 15 residues. This CDR3 reads CASSATGNSGNTIYF. CDR3 sequence (DNA): TGTGCCAGCAGCGCCACAGGGAACTCTGGAAACACCATATATTTT.

The chain employs TRBV11-2 and TRBJ2-7; D call uncertain. V was clipped by 0 bases and J by 2 bases, with 11 bases between them. Germline lookup yields CDR1 SGHAT and CDR2 FQNNGV. The CDR3 has 15 amino acids. DNA for the CDR3: TGTGCCAGCAGCTTAGAGGGCAGGCCAACCTACGAGCAGTACTTC. Translated, it gives CASSLEGRPTYEQYF.

The chain uses TRBV29-1 and TRBJ2-1, with 10 bases fitting TRBD2. Germline trimming cut 1 base from V and 9 bases from J; bases unmatched to any gene: 12. The length of the CDR3 is 16 residues. Looked up from germline, CDR1 is SQVTM and CDR2 is ANQGSEA. The CDR3 protein is CSVEGVKRGGLGEQFF. Here the CDR3 DNA reads TGCAGCGTTGAAGGAGTGAAGCGGGGGGGCCTGGGTGAGCAGTTCTTC.

The chain joins TRBV9 to TRBJ2-1, with D possibly matching TRBD1 (5 bases). V was clipped by 1 base and J by 8 bases, with 7 bases between them. This CDR3 is built from 12 residues. Germline values: CDR1 SGDLS, CDR2 YYNGEE. The CDR3 DNA reads TGTGCCAGCAGCGTATCCAGGGATGAGCAGTTCTTC. Translated: CASSVSRDEQFF. The whole variable domain, remainder taken from reference TRBV9 and TRBJ2-1, is DSGVTQTPKHLITATGQRVTLRCSPRSGDLSVYWYQQSLDQGLQFLIQYYNGEERAKGNILERFSAQQFPDLHSELNLSSLELGDSALYFCASSVSRDEQFFGPGTRLTVL.

The chain couples TRBV6-6 to TRBJ2-3; 10 bases line up with TRBD2. The J segment lost 5 bases and the V segment lost 0 bases, leaving 2 bases of the junction unmatched. The germline CDR1 and CDR2 sequences are MNHNY and SVGAGI (reference sequence). The CDR3 is 15 residues long. The CDR3 bases are TGTGCCAGCAGTTACTCAGCGGGGGGGCGAGATACGCAGTATTTT. Protein: CASSYSAGGRDTQYF.

In its sample, this clonotype was seen once. The V call is TRBV12-5, the J call TRBJ2-7; D may be TRBD1 (5 bases). Germline V gene data show CDR1 as LGHNT and CDR2 as FRNRAP. The CDR3 runs 12 residues. V was clipped by 4 bases and J by 6 bases, with 10 bases between them. CDR3 sequence (DNA): TGTGCTAGTGGTTCAGGAAGGGGCGAGCAGTACTTC. Translation: CASGSGRGEQYF.